What follows describes a single TCR beta chain. The antigen remains undetermined. The data were obtained in a study of graft-versus-host responses after intestinal transplantation. Study context: Transplantation in recipients was multivisceral, liver-intestinal, or isolated intestinal.

Overall study results and limits: Elevated graft-versus-host to host-versus-graft clonal ratios in allografts were recorded for patients with graft-donor T cell macrochimerism.

Generated by immunoSEQ multiplex PCR, the TCRdb table keeps only in-frame clones and is missing some. Of 15,000 to 20,000 clones listed, approximately 90% are singletons. This material consisted of PBMCs, taken 350 to 400 days after transplant. This receptor was identified in a human patient who received an intestinal transplant, so some T cells may come from the graft donor.

In DNA, the CDR3 is TGTGCCAGCGTTCCCCCGGCAGGGACAGAGACCCAGTACTTC. As protein: CASVPPAGTETQYF. The rearrangement uses TRBV2 and TRBJ2-5; D may match TRBD1 or TRBD2 (5 bases each). The V gene lost 8 bases and the J gene lost 4 bases, with 17 bases spanning the gap. The germline gives CDR1 SNHLY, CDR2 FYNNEI. This CDR3 is built from 14 residues.